What follows are 20 T cell receptor beta chains derived from one specimen sequenced in a study of regulatory T cells in long-lasting Graves disease. Sample time point: newly diagnosed GD, antithyroid drugs for less than 3 months. With RNA extracted from PBMCs as input, the TCR library was made. Building the TCR beta libraries relied on iRepertoire HTBI primers, and CDR3 regions underwent Arm-PCR. Via MiXCR, TCRdb re-called the multiplex PCR reads, giving one row per CDR3 protein. Of approximately 490,000 distinct CDR3 sequences in the sample, about 16% are singletons; the top ten hold 10% to 15%. The same sample was also studied in work on T cells in Graves' hyperthyroidism and ophthalmopathy.

Here the sequenced sample was peripheral blood mononuclear cells (PBMCs), taken at new diagnosis, from a patient treated with antithyroid drugs. The receptors come from a man aged 35 to 55 with Graves disease.

This clonotype came up many times. V and J are TRBV20-1 and TRBJ2-5; 15 nucleotides agree with TRBD2. V lost 5 bases and J lost 2; bases outside the gene matches: 12. The CDR3 contains 18 residues. Germline CDR1 reads DFQATT; CDR2 reads SNEGSKA (reference sequence). The CDR3 DNA follows: TGCAGTGCTGGGGCTCCACCGGGACTAGCGGGGGGACAAGAGACCCAGTACTTC. Translating it yields CSAGAPPGLAGGQETQYF.

This clonotype came up many times. CDR3 nucleotide sequence: TGTGCCAGCTCACCACCGGCGGGATGGGACAATGAGCAGTTCTTC. Protein: CASSPPAGWDNEQFF. The genes are TRBV18 and TRBJ2-1; possibly TRBD2 for D (6 bases). The CDR3 contains 15 residues. The ends were cut back, 0 bases at V and 5 bases at J, with 11 bases in the middle. CDR1 is KGHSH and CDR2 is LQKENI in the germline V gene.

There are many counts of this clonotype. The V call is TRBV2, the J call TRBJ2-7; possibly TRBD2 for D (5 bases). CDR3 length: 15 residues. Trimming pared 6 bases from V and 3 bases from J, leaving 18 bases between. In germline, CDR1 is SNHLY, CDR2 FYNNEI. CDR3 bases: TGTGCCAGCAGGAAAGCGGCCCCACTTGTCTACGAGCAGTACTTC. Translation: CASRKAAPLVYEQYF.

The chain recombines TRBV24-1 with TRBJ1-2, with unresolved D. Germline V gene lookup returns CDR1 KGHDR and CDR2 SFDVKD. This CDR3 has 12 amino acids. Trimming took 2 bases from V and 8 from J, leaving 8 bases between them. This CDR3 reads CATSDSPGGYTF. Here the CDR3 DNA reads TGTGCCACCAGTGATTCCCCGGGGGGCTACACCTTC.

This clonotype was observed many times. The V and J genes are TRBV7-9 and TRBJ1-1; D remains ambiguous. CDR3 length: 12 amino acids. With 1 base removed from V and 7 bases from J, the gap between germline ends came to 7 bases. CDR1 and CDR2 (germline): SEHNR, FQNEAQ (reference sequence). CDR3: CASSLGILEAFF. CDR3 DNA: TGTGCCAGCAGCTTAGGTATCCTTGAAGCTTTCTTT.

In regard to this clonotype: A far larger clone is a single base away, which makes a read error likely. V and J are TRBV11-2 and TRBJ2-5; tentatively, D is TRBD1 (6 bases). TRBJ2-1 matches the DNA end more closely, so the J call is doubtful. Germline loops: CDR1 SGHAT, CDR2 FQNNGV. The CDR3 runs to 16 residues. CDR3 region: CASSSLPGVEGNEQFF. CDR3 DNA: TGTGCCAGCAGCAGCTTACCAGGGGTGGAAGGCAATGAGCAGTTCTTC.

V and J are TRBV5-6 and TRBJ2-1; TRBD2 aligns across 7 bases. The V segment lost 4 bases and the J segment 4 bases; nucleotides outside the gene matches: 11. This CDR3 is built from 16 residues. Germline loops: CDR1 SGHDT, CDR2 YYEEEE. DNA for the CDR3: TGTGCCAGCAGCCCCCTCGTGGGGAGGGCTTACAATGAGCAGTTCTTC. Protein product: CASSPLVGRAYNEQFF.

In its sample, this clonotype was seen a few times. This chain links TRBV15 with TRBJ1-2, with TRBD1 matching over 7 bases. This CDR3 contains 14 residues. J gave up 4 bases and V 5 bases, and 7 bases lay outside the gene matches. Per the germline V gene, CDR1 is LNHNV and CDR2 is YYDKDF (reference sequence). CDR3 sequence: CATSLDREAYGYTF. The CDR3 DNA sequence: TGTGCCACCAGCCTTGACAGGGAGGCCTATGGCTACACCTTC.

V gene TRBV27 combines with J gene TRBJ2-1, with 9 bases lining up with TRBD1. V shed 6 bases and J 0 bases; nucleotides not matched to a gene: 6. Germline V gives CDR1 MNHEY, CDR2 SMNVEV (reference sequence). The CDR3 runs to 16 residues. CDR3 DNA sequence: TGTGCCAGCAGCGGAACAGGGGGCAGCTCCTACAATGAGCAGTTCTTC. Amino acids: CASSGTGGSSYNEQFF.

The V gene is TRBV19, the J gene TRBJ1-2; no definite D call. The CDR3 has 14 amino acids. The V end was cut by 2 bases, the J end by 1 base, with 8 bases between. The germline V gene encodes CDR1 LNHDA and CDR2 SQIVND (reference sequence). This CDR3 is CASSISGGNYGYTF. For the CDR3, the DNA is TGTGCCAGTAGTATATCCGGCGGTAACTATGGCTACACCTTC.

This clonotype has at least ten counts. The rearrangement uses TRBV24-1 and TRBJ2-3; TRBD2 aligns across 7 bases. This CDR3 region has 17 residues. The junction had 10 bases not matched to a gene; V was cut back by 5 bases and J by 0 bases. From germline, CDR1 is KGHDR and CDR2 SFDVKD. CDR3 protein: CATSGRHPSGSTDTQYF. The CDR3 DNA sequence: TGTGCCACCAGTGGCCGACACCCTAGCGGAAGCACAGATACGCAGTATTTT.

This clonotype has only a few counts. The chain carries TRBV5-6 and TRBJ2-7; D may correspond to TRBD1 or TRBD2 (5 bases each). CDR1 is SGHDT and CDR2 is YYEEEE in the germline V gene. The CDR3 consists of 14 residues. Trimming took off 4 bases at V and 7 bases at J, with 18 bases between the two ends. The CDR3 nucleotides are TGTGCCAGCAGCAATACTAGGGGCGCTCGAGAGCAGTACTTC. This codes for CASSNTRGAREQYF.

This clonotype was seen many times. J is TRBJ2-2 and V is TRBV12-3 or TRBV12-4, with 14 bases matching TRBD2. The CDR3 length is 15 residues. V shed 6 bases, J shed 6 bases, and the junction held 3 bases outside the gene matches. The CDR3 bases are TGTGCCAGCAGAGGGACTAGCGGGAGTTCCGGGGAGCTGTTTTTT. Its protein is CASRGTSGSSGELFF.

V is TRBV10-3 and J is TRBJ1-3; weak D call: TRBD1 (6 bases). Germline V gene lookup returns CDR1 ENHRY and CDR2 SYGVKD. V was trimmed by 2 bases and J by 1 base, leaving 15 bases between them. The CDR3 loop spans 17 amino acids. The CDR3, as DNA: TGTGCCATCAGTGAGCCTCTTGGAGGGGGATCTGGAAACACCATATATTTT. Its protein is CAISEPLGGGSGNTIYF.

This clonotype was counted at least ten times. The chain combines TRBV27 with TRBJ2-7, with D tentatively TRBD2 (6 bases). V lost 6 bases and J 6 bases, leaving 18 bases between the germline ends. The CDR3 totals 14 residues. Germline V gives CDR1 MNHEY, CDR2 SMNVEV (reference sequence). In nucleotides, the CDR3 is TGTGCCAGCAGCCTCCCGGGGGTAAGGGGCGAGCAGTACTTC. Translated, it gives CASSLPGVRGEQYF.

This clonotype occurred a few times. The chain has TRBV10-3 and TRBJ2-7; D is perhaps TRBD1 (5 bases). Trimming cost V 2 bases and J 2 bases, with 13 bases left between them. Germline values: CDR1 ENHRY, CDR2 SYGVKD. CDR3 length equals 15 residues. The CDR3 bases are TGTGCCATCAGTGAGGGCGCAGGGAATGCCTACGAGCAGTACTTC. Its translation: CAISEGAGNAYEQYF.

This clonotype was found many times. The chain has TRBV20-1 and TRBJ2-7; maybe TRBD2 (6 bases). V was pared by 1 base and J by 6 bases, with 10 bases between. The germline gives CDR1 DFQATT, CDR2 SNEGSKA (reference sequence). This CDR3 region has 12 residues. The CDR3 region is CSARGRGGEQYF. The CDR3 nucleotides read TGCAGTGCTAGAGGAAGGGGAGGCGAGCAGTACTTC.

This clonotype was recorded many times. This chain connects TRBV28 to TRBJ1-6; unclear D gene. The CDR3 contains 14 residues. The germline gives CDR1 MDHEN, CDR2 SYDVKM. Between the trimmed V and J ends, which lost 5 bases and 4 bases, there was a span of 9 bases. The CDR3 region has the DNA TGTGCCAGCAGTGGCAGGTCATATAATTCACCCCTCCACTTT. It translates to CASSGRSYNSPLHF.

A few counts support this clonotype. V usage is TRBV9 and J usage is TRBJ1-3; D not resolved. The CDR3 totals 16 residues. V lost 1 base and J lost 4, with 15 bases in between. Germline-derived CDR1 and CDR2 are SGDLS and YYNGEE. The CDR3 is CASSVSGDTIGNTIYF. The CDR3 region has the DNA TGTGCCAGCAGCGTATCGGGAGACACAATCGGAAACACCATATATTTT.

This clonotype was counted at least ten times. This sequence joins TRBV12-3 or TRBV12-4 and TRBJ2-3; TRBD2 matches at 9 bases. The CDR3 has 18 amino acids. V trimming: 0 bases; J trimming: 0 bases; junction bases outside the gene matches: 7. CDR3 DNA sequence: TGTGCCAGCAGTTTAGCAGCGGGAGGCCATCCGAGCACAGATACGCAGTATTTT. This encodes CASSLAAGGHPSTDTQYF.